This T cell receptor beta chain is drawn from a study of T cells in Graves' hyperthyroidism and ophthalmopathy. V lost 2 bases, J lost 9 bases, and 19 bases lay in between. Germline assignment: CDR1 MDHEN and CDR2 SYDVKM. CDR3 length: 16 residues. Amplified TCR beta CDR3 regions came from RNA transcripts. The HTBI primer set drove a first-round RT-PCR of the TCR CDR3. TCRdb called the multiplex PCR reads again in MiXCR, with one record for every CDR3 protein. This sample has under 650,000 distinct CDR3 sequences, with around 15% found just once. With respect to this clonotype: This may be a read error: a much more frequent sequence differs by one nucleotide.

Each 10 ml fresh peripheral blood draw supplied the PBMCs. Sequenced material: blood. This TCR derives from a woman aged 25 to 45 with Graves' hyperthyroidism. This chain connects TRBV28 to TRBJ2-2, with D possibly being TRBD1 or TRBD2 (6 bases each). CDR3 DNA: TGTGCCAGCAGTTTACCACCGGGACCGGGGGCCCGGGAGCTGTTTTTT. Protein product: CASSLPPGPGARELFF.